These T cell receptor beta chains were read from a single sample in a study of T cells in Graves' hyperthyroidism and ophthalmopathy. TCRdb fed the multiplex PCR reads into MiXCR, producing one record per CDR3 protein. The sample holds fewer than 400,000 distinct CDR3 sequences, roughly an eighth seen once. The specimen was blood. The receptors come from a middle-aged man with Graves' ophthalmopathy. Both conserved end residues are part of each CDR3. A D gene is named only where the DNA matches it firmly. The size field is filled for only some rows; it gives once, few, many or a size class.

cdr3_aa,cdr3_nt,d_call,v_call,j_call,clone_size
CASSTRPQGADSPLHF,TGTGCCAGCAGTACTCGCCCGCAGGGGGCGGATTCACCCCTCCACTTT,TRBD1,TRBV2,TRBJ1-6,NA
CASSSRGTAHQPQHF,TGTGCCAGCAGTTCCCGAGGGACAGCCCATCAGCCCCAGCATTTT,TRBD1,TRBV6-2/TRBV6-3,TRBJ1-5,few
CASSYAGRANYGYTF,TGTGCCAGCAGTTACGCCGGTCGGGCTAACTATGGCTACACCTTC,NA,TRBV6-5,TRBJ1-2,many
CASSTRTVGQETQYF,TGTGCCAGCAGCACTCGGACAGTGGGCCAGGAGACCCAGTACTTC,NA,TRBV7-8,TRBJ2-5,many
CASSIGSYEQYF,TGTGCCAGCAGTATAGGCTCCTACGAGCAGTACTTC,NA,TRBV6-1,TRBJ2-7,many
CASSPTTGGSAFF,TGTGCCAGCAGCCCCACGACAGGGGGATCGGCTTTCTTT,TRBD1,TRBV7-8,TRBJ1-1,many
CASSYEGFSYNEQFF,TGTGCCAGCAGTTACGAGGGGTTTTCCTACAATGAGCAGTTCTTC,NA,TRBV6-6,TRBJ2-1,many
CASSTTLMGLGRRGYTF,TGTGCCAGTAGTACAACACTCATGGGGCTCGGACGGCGTGGCTACACCTTC,NA,TRBV19,TRBJ1-2,few
CASRTVGRAAFSYEQYF,TGTGCCAGCAGGACCGTGGGGAGGGCCGCTTTCTCCTACGAGCAGTACTTC,TRBD2,TRBV6-1,TRBJ2-7,many
CASSPRQGSEETQYF,TGTGCCAGCTCACCGCGACAGGGTTCGGAAGAGACCCAGTACTTC,TRBD1,TRBV18,TRBJ2-5,many
CASSPVTGSYEQYF,TGCGCCAGCAGCCCCGTGACAGGGAGCTACGAGCAGTACTTC,TRBD1,TRBV4-1,TRBJ2-7,few
CASSLAYPAAGGNEQFF,TGTGCCAGCAGCTTAGCCTACCCCGCGGCGGGAGGGAATGAGCAGTTCTTC,TRBD2,TRBV11-2,TRBJ2-1,many
CATSANGLGRSGANVLTF,TGTGCCACCAGTGCCAACGGACTCGGTCGCTCTGGGGCCAACGTCCTGACTTTC,NA,TRBV24-1,TRBJ2-6,NA
CAISERFGGITTYEQYF,TGTGCCATCAGCGAACGTTTTGGGGGGATTACTACCTACGAGCAGTACTTC,NA,TRBV10-3,TRBJ2-7,many
CASSPATTNYGYTF,TGTGCCAGCAGTCCGGCTACCACTAACTATGGCTACACCTTC,NA,TRBV27,TRBJ1-2,few
CASRGQGGGELFF,TGTGCCAGCAGGGGACAGGGAGGCGGGGAGCTGTTTTTT,TRBD1,TRBV6-1,TRBJ2-2,few
CASSLAGLAGGWNEQFF,TGTGCCAGCAGCTTAGCAGGACTAGCGGGCGGATGGAATGAGCAGTTCTTC,TRBD2,TRBV7-2,TRBJ2-1,many
CASSVAGDSKNTEAFF,TGTGCCAGCAGCGTAGCAGGAGACAGCAAAAACACTGAAGCTTTCTTT,NA,TRBV9,TRBJ1-1,many
CASSTAGDSSYNEQFF,TGTGCCAGCAGCACCGCGGGAGATAGTTCCTACAATGAGCAGTTCTTC,TRBD2,TRBV6-1,TRBJ2-1,NA
CSARPGTSSLGTQYF,TGCAGTGCTAGGCCCGGGACTAGCAGCCTAGGGACCCAGTACTTC,TRBD2,TRBV20-1,TRBJ2-5,many
CASSAKGIQETQYF,TGTGCCAGCAGTGCCAAGGGAATCCAAGAGACCCAGTACTTC,NA,TRBV2,TRBJ2-5,many
CASKATYSGNTIYF,TGTGCCAGTAAAGCAACATACTCTGGAAACACCATATATTTT,NA,TRBV19,TRBJ1-3,NA
CASSVSSGSAYEQYF,TGTGCCAGCAGCGTATCTAGCGGGAGTGCCTACGAGCAGTACTTC,TRBD2,TRBV11-3,TRBJ2-7,few
CSVERAGETPGELFF,TGCAGCGTTGAAAGGGCGGGAGAAACTCCCGGGGAGCTGTTTTTT,TRBD2,TRBV29-1,TRBJ2-2,few
CASRETSGYNEQFF,TGTGCCAGCAGGGAGACTAGCGGCTACAATGAGCAGTTCTTC,TRBD2,TRBV12-3/TRBV12-4,TRBJ2-1,many
CASSVDVAGAGEQFF,TGTGCCAGCAGCGTAGATGTAGCGGGAGCCGGTGAGCAGTTCTTC,TRBD2,TRBV9,TRBJ2-1,NA
CASSQGRLGYNEQFF,TGCGCCAGCAGCCAAGGCCGCCTCGGTTACAATGAGCAGTTCTTC,NA,TRBV4-1,TRBJ2-1,many
CASSLNNEQYF,TGTGCCAGCAGCTTAAATAACGAGCAGTACTTC,NA,TRBV7-2,TRBJ2-7,many
CASSSGSGLYEQYF,TGTGCCAGCAGTTCCGGGTCCGGACTCTACGAGCAGTACTTC,NA,TRBV7-9,TRBJ2-7,many
CSVDRGRNTEAFF,TGCAGCGTCGACAGGGGAAGGAACACTGAAGCTTTCTTT,TRBD1,TRBV29-1,TRBJ1-1,many
CASLVQGNYNEQFF,TGTGCCAGCTTAGTCCAAGGGAACTACAATGAGCAGTTCTTC,NA,TRBV18,TRBJ2-1,once
CAWTANTGELFF,TGTGCCTGGACTGCTAACACCGGGGAGCTGTTTTTT,NA,TRBV30,TRBJ2-2,many
CASSLSGDHYEQYF,TGTGCCAGCTCACTTAGCGGGGATCACTACGAGCAGTACTTC,TRBD2,TRBV18,TRBJ2-7,many
CASSQEGGSYEQYF,TGTGCCAGCAGCCAGGAAGGTGGATCCTACGAGCAGTACTTC,NA,TRBV7-9,TRBJ2-7,many
CASSSGDRPFNEQFF,TGTGCCAGCAGCTCGGGGGACAGGCCTTTTAATGAGCAGTTCTTC,TRBD1,TRBV7-8,TRBJ2-1,many
CASSLERVLGYTF,TGTGCCAGCAGTTTAGAAAGGGTTTTGGGCTACACCTTC,NA,TRBV12-3/TRBV12-4,TRBJ1-2,many
CSAKERDRYNEQFF,TGCAGTGCAAAAGAGCGGGACCGGTACAATGAGCAGTTCTTC,TRBD2,TRBV20-1,TRBJ2-1,many
CASETSFGTGGTDTQYF,TGTGCCAGCGAGACATCTTTTGGGACAGGGGGCACAGATACGCAGTATTTT,TRBD1,TRBV28,TRBJ2-3,many
CSASQWSTGTHKETQYF,TGCAGTGCTAGCCAGTGGAGTACCGGGACCCACAAAGAGACCCAGTACTTC,NA,TRBV20-1,TRBJ2-5,many
CASSLDSGANTEAFF,TGTGCCAGCAGCTTAGATTCGGGGGCCAACACTGAAGCTTTCTTT,NA,TRBV7-9,TRBJ1-1,many
CASSRLEGFTGELFF,TGTGCCAGCAGTAGACTAGAAGGTTTCACTGGGGAGCTGTTTTTT,NA,TRBV6-1,TRBJ2-2,NA
CASGGRIGELFF,TGTGCCAGCGGTGGTCGTATAGGGGAGCTGTTTTTT,NA,TRBV19,TRBJ2-2,NA
CATSKGGLFSGNTIYF,TGTGCCACCAGCAAGGGAGGCCTGTTCTCTGGAAACACCATATATTTT,NA,TRBV15,TRBJ1-3,NA
CSVGVGGTETQYF,TGCAGCGTTGGTGTTGGGGGTACAGAGACCCAGTACTTC,NA,TRBV29-1,TRBJ2-5,many
CSVVWDWGNTEAFF,TGCAGCGTTGTTTGGGACTGGGGGAACACTGAAGCTTTCTTT,NA,TRBV29-1,TRBJ1-1,NA
CSARSVYGYTF,TGCAGTGCTAGAAGCGTCTATGGCTACACCTTC,NA,TRBV20-1,TRBJ1-2,few
CASRGLAGTGELFF,TGTGCCAGCAGAGGGCTAGCGGGAACCGGGGAGCTGTTTTTT,TRBD2,TRBV14,TRBJ2-2,NA
CATATPSGSYEQYF,TGTGCCACCGCCACCCCTAGCGGGAGTTACGAGCAGTACTTC,TRBD2,TRBV19,TRBJ2-7,many
CASSLGLQTQYF,TGTGCCAGCAGCTTAGGGCTCCAGACCCAGTACTTC,NA,TRBV11-1,TRBJ2-5,many
CAISGGSVRGRENNEQFF,TGTGCCATCAGTGGAGGTAGTGTCCGGGGGCGGGAGAACAATGAGCAGTTCTTC,NA,TRBV10-3,TRBJ2-1,few
CASSSRDRGADTQYF,TGTGCCAGCAGCTCACGGGACAGGGGTGCAGATACGCAGTATTTT,TRBD1,TRBV11-2,TRBJ2-3,few
CSARGQVAAYEQYF,TGCAGTGCTAGGGGGCAGGTAGCGGCCTACGAGCAGTACTTC,NA,TRBV20-1,TRBJ2-7,many
CASSPTGGMTEAFF,TGTGCCAGCAGCCCGACAGGGGGCATGACTGAAGCTTTCTTT,TRBD1,TRBV2,TRBJ1-1,many
CASSYTNAQETQYF,TGTGCCAGCAGCTATACTAACGCACAAGAGACCCAGTACTTC,NA,TRBV6-1,TRBJ2-5,NA
CASSERGGSSYNEQFF,TGTGCCAGCAGCGAGAGGGGAGGGAGCTCCTACAATGAGCAGTTCTTC,TRBD2,TRBV28,TRBJ2-1,many
CAWSIAGGNTIYF,TGTGCCTGGAGTATAGCAGGGGGAAACACCATATATTTT,NA,TRBV30,TRBJ1-3,many